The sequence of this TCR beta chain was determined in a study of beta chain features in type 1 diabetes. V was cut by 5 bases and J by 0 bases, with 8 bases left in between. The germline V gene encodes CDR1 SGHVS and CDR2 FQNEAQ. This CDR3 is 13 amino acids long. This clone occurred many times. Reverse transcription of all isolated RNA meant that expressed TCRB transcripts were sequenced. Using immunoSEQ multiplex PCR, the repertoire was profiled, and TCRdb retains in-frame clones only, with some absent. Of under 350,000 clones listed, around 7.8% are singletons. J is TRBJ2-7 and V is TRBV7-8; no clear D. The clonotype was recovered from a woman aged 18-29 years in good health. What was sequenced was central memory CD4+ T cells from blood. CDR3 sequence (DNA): TGTGCCAGCAGCGGCGTGGCCTCCTACGAGCAGTACGTC. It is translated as CASSGVASYEQYV.